The next 32 T cell receptor beta chains were all read from a single sample in a study of CD8+CD57+ T cells in acquired aplastic anemia. Genomic DNA constituted the template upon which TCR beta VDJ and CDR3 profiling was performed. TCRdb re-analysed the reads in MiXCR, keeping a single row per CDR3 protein. This repertoire shows 74,000 or so distinct CDR3 sequences, 45% to 60% found once; its top ten account for about 8%. Material for sequencing was sorted CD4+, CD8+, or CD8+CD57+ T cells (not recorded which) from PBMCs. Receptors originate from a human donor in good health, serving as a control.

In the case of this clonotype: A read error may be the cause here, since a much bigger clone is one base away. The genes are TRBV27 and TRBJ1-1, with D maybe TRBD1 (6 bases). The CDR3 sequence is 14 residues long. Germline V gives CDR1 MNHEY, CDR2 SMNVEV (reference sequence). The CDR3 region has the DNA TGTGCCAGCAGTGCTACCGTGTCGGACAGTAAAGCTCTCTTT. Protein: CASSATVSDSKALF.

This clonotype occurred many times. Written as DNA, the CDR3 is TGTGCCAGCAGCTTCGCCGGGACAGAGTTCTATGGCTACACCTTC. Protein: CASSFAGTEFYGYTF. The rearrangement links TRBV5-8 to TRBJ1-2; the match to TRBD1 covers 7 bases. Germline CDR1 reads SGHTS; CDR2 reads YDEGEE. V dropped 2 bases and J dropped 4; count of bases not matched to a gene: 8. CDR3 size: 15 residues.

The chain links TRBV15 to TRBJ1-2; weak D call: TRBD1 (6 bases). The length of the CDR3 is 17 residues. V dropped 3 bases and J dropped 2 bases, with 19 bases sitting between them. Per germline, CDR1 LNHNV and CDR2 YYDKDF (reference sequence). This CDR3 is CATSSQPTAGGNYGYTF. For the CDR3, the DNA is TGTGCCACCAGCAGCCAACCGACCGCCGGGGGCAACTATGGCTACACCTTC.

This clonotype has just a few counts. V usage is TRBV27 and J usage is TRBJ2-5; 13 bases agree with TRBD2. The CDR3 is 16 residues long. Germline CDR1 is MNHEY and CDR2 is SMNVEV (reference sequence). The junction had 6 bases not matched to a gene; V was cut back by 3 bases and J by 5 bases. CDR3 coding DNA: TGTGCCAGCAGTTTCACTAGCGGGAGGGCCGGCGAGACCCAGTACTTC. Protein sequence: CASSFTSGRAGETQYF.

Concerning this clonotype: Because it lacks the conserved phenylalanine or tryptophan at the end, this CDR3 is likely a read error. The limits of the CDR3 on the DNA are not certain, so only TCRdb's listed CDR3 is given. The chain links TRBV7-9 to TRBJ2-7. CDR1 is SEHNR, CDR2 FQNEAQ, per germline (reference sequence). The length of the CDR3 is 9 amino acids, counting both ends. CDR3 residues: CASSLAGRT.

The J gene is TRBJ1-2, the V gene TRBV24-1, with unresolved D. Trimming stripped 5 bases from V and 2 bases from J, with 14 bases between. Germline CDR1 KGHDR, CDR2 SFDVKD. The CDR3 has 15 residues. CDR3 nucleotide sequence: TGTGCCACCAGTGTCGCAGAGTCGGGGAACTATGGCTACACCTTC. Its translation: CATSVAESGNYGYTF.

This clonotype was observed a handful of times. The V call is TRBV2, the J call TRBJ2-5; 12 nucleotides agree with TRBD2. Trimming took 5 bases from V and 4 from J; bases not matched to a gene: 5. This CDR3 contains 15 residues. Looked up from germline, CDR1 is SNHLY and CDR2 is FYNNEI. CDR3 loop: CASSRLAGVGETQYF. The CDR3 coding sequence is TGTGCCAGCAGTCGACTAGCGGGAGTCGGAGAGACCCAGTACTTC. The full variable domain, its missing parts supplied by reference TRBV2 and TRBJ2-5, is EPEVTQTPSHQVTQMGQEVILRCVPISNHLYFYWYRQILGQKVEFLVSFYNNEISEKSEIFDDQFSVERPDGSNFTLKIRSTKLEDSAMYFCASSRLAGVGETQYFGPGTRLLVL.

This clonotype was recorded many times. J is TRBJ1-5 and V is TRBV6-1; D remains ambiguous. CDR1 MNHNS and CDR2 SASEGT come from the germline V gene. Trimming left V 4 bases short and J 3 bases short, with 13 bases between. This CDR3 has 15 residues. CDR3 DNA sequence: TGTGCCAGCAGTGTCCGGCAGGCCCCCAATCAGCCCCAGCATTTT. It yields the protein CASSVRQAPNQPQHF.

This clonotype was counted at least ten times. V and J are TRBV9 and TRBJ2-3; 8 nucleotides line up with TRBD2. The CDR3 loop spans 16 amino acids. V lost 2 bases, J lost 5 bases, and 10 bases stayed unmatched. Germline loops: CDR1 SGDLS, CDR2 YYNGEE. The CDR3 DNA reads TGTGCCAGCAGCGTTTATAGCGGGGTTTTAGTAGATACGCAGTATTTT. Amino acids: CASSVYSGVLVDTQYF.

This chain connects TRBV20-1 to TRBJ1-1; D is undetermined. The CDR3 contains 15 residues. Trimming pared 0 bases from V and 6 bases from J, leaving 17 bases between. Germline V gene data show CDR1 as DFQATT and CDR2 as SNEGSKA (reference sequence). CDR3 protein: CSARDPQQSTPEAFF. The CDR3 nucleotides read TGCAGTGCTAGAGATCCCCAACAATCCACTCCTGAAGCTTTCTTT.

The table lists this clonotype with many counts. The CDR3 is CASSPTPYTDTQYF. DNA for the CDR3: TGTGCCAGCAGCCCAACCCCCTACACAGATACGCAGTATTTT. V is TRBV6-5 and J is TRBJ2-3; no definite D call. V shed 6 bases and J shed 2 bases, with 12 bases lying between them. CDR1 and CDR2 from the germline V gene are MNHEY and SVGAGI. This CDR3 comprises 14 residues.

The genes are TRBV7-9 and TRBJ1-2; no reliable D call. CDR3 length: 14 amino acids. The germline V and J ends were trimmed by 5 bases and 7 bases, with 17 bases remaining between them. Germline CDR1 and CDR2: SEHNR and FQNEAQ (reference sequence). The CDR3 DNA reads TGTGCCAGCAGCCTTGACAACCCAGGCGGTGGCTACACCTTC. This codes for CASSLDNPGGGYTF.

In its sample, this clonotype was seen many times. The rearrangement joins TRBV6-4 to TRBJ1-2; 8 bases are shared with TRBD1. This CDR3 has 15 residues. V lost 6 bases and J lost 0; bases outside the gene matches: 6. CDR1 MRHNA and CDR2 SNTAGT come from the germline V gene. This chain's CDR3 is CASSEQGGANYGYTF. The CDR3 DNA follows: TGTGCCAGCAGCGAACAGGGGGGAGCTAACTATGGCTACACCTTC.

The genes are TRBV15 and TRBJ2-7; TRBD1 aligns across 7 bases. The length of the CDR3 is 13 residues. Germline lookup yields CDR1 LNHNV and CDR2 YYDKDF (reference sequence). Trimming at V came to 5 bases and at J to 1 base, leaving 2 bases not matched to a gene. The CDR3 nucleotides are TGTGCCACCAGCCGACAGGGATCCTACGAGCAGTACTTC. Its translation is CATSRQGSYEQYF.

This chain joins TRBV19 and TRBJ1-2; D is undetermined. This CDR3 has 12 amino acids. Germline V gene data show CDR1 as LNHDA and CDR2 as SQIVND (reference sequence). Trimming took off 7 bases at V and 1 base at J, with 7 bases between the two ends. The CDR3 sequence: CASTGINYGYTF. The CDR3 nucleotides read TGTGCCAGTACGGGCATTAACTATGGCTACACCTTC.

This clonotype was observed at least ten times. The CDR3 DNA reads TGTGCCAGCAGCGGACAGGGGGCAAATGGCTACACCTTC. The encoded protein is CASSGQGANGYTF. This sequence joins TRBV9 and TRBJ1-2; 10 bases fit TRBD1. The CDR3 sequence is 13 residues long. Germline CDR1 is SGDLS and CDR2 is YYNGEE. V was pared by 3 bases and J by 6 bases, with 2 bases of the junction left unmatched.

This clonotype occurred many times. V gene TRBV30 combines with J gene TRBJ2-7; D ambiguous. Germline V gives CDR1 GTSNPN, CDR2 SVGIG (reference sequence). V shed 2 bases and J shed 9 bases, with 14 bases lying between them. The CDR3 has 12 amino acids. CDR3 protein: CAWSTGLWGQYF. The CDR3 DNA reads TGTGCCTGGAGTACTGGATTATGGGGGCAGTACTTC.

The gene calls are TRBV20-1 and TRBJ1-6; TRBD1 might be the D (6 bases). The CDR3 has 17 amino acids. Germline V gene sequence: CDR1 DFQATT, CDR2 SNEGSKA (reference sequence). Trimming took off 0 bases at V and 8 bases at J, with 20 bases between the two ends. CDR3 sequence: CSARDRDAGTYDSPLHF. CDR3 sequence (DNA): TGCAGTGCTAGAGATCGGGATGCCGGGACATATGATTCACCCCTCCACTTT.

V gene TRBV29-1 combines with J gene TRBJ1-5; 11 bases line up with TRBD1. The J segment lost 2 bases and the V segment lost 6 bases, leaving 9 bases of the junction unmatched. Germline lookup yields CDR1 SQVTM and CDR2 ANQGSEA. The CDR3 contains 16 residues. The CDR3 DNA is TGCAGCGTCACCGGGACAGGGGGTTGTGGCAATCAGCCCCAGCATTTT. This translates into CSVTGTGGCGNQPQHF.

As regards this clonotype: The CDR3 does not end in the conserved phenylalanine or tryptophan, so this is likely a read error. The chain combines TRBV29-1 with TRBJ2-7; D unclear. Germline assignment: CDR1 SQVTM and CDR2 ANQGSEA. The CDR3 is made up of 12 amino acids. V was shortened by 5 bases and J by 0 bases, with 8 bases between the two germline ends. The CDR3: CSVKTASYEQYL. The CDR3 region has the DNA TGCAGCGTTAAAACAGCCTCCTACGAGCAGTACCTC.

Remarks on this clonotype: It is unclear where the CDR3 begins or ends on the DNA, so no DNA is shown, and the CDR3 is as TCRdb lists it. The chain is built from TRBV5-1 and TRBJ2-7; the table's D call, TRBD2, was not checked against the DNA. Looked up from germline, CDR1 is SGHRS and CDR2 is YFSETQ. Termini included, the CDR3 measures 19 amino acids. The CDR3 reads CASSFYICSAREGPYEQYF.

In its sample, this clonotype was seen many times. The chain joins TRBV6-1 to TRBJ2-1, with a weak D call TRBD2 (5 bases). Germline V gene sequence: CDR1 MNHNS, CDR2 SASEGT. The CDR3 contains 12 residues. The V end lost 8 bases, the J end lost 4 bases, and 9 bases lay between the germline ends. The CDR3 bases are TGTGCCAGCGGACTTCAATACAATGAGCAGTTCTTC. Its protein product is CASGLQYNEQFF.

This clonotype was seen only a few times. The conserved final phenylalanine or tryptophan is absent from the CDR3, which likely points to a read error. The chain recombines TRBV29-1 with TRBJ1-1; TRBD1 might be the D (5 bases). CDR1 and CDR2 (germline): SQVTM, ANQGSEA. Deletions cut 4 bases from V and 8 bases from J, with 8 bases between. This CDR3 spans 10 amino acids. This CDR3 is CSVGGSEAFS. The DNA for the CDR3 is TGCAGCGTTGGGGGGTCCGAAGCTTTCTCT.

The rearrangement links TRBV2 to TRBJ1-5; D is ambiguous. The CDR3 contains 12 residues. V dropped 7 bases and J dropped 4 bases, with 8 bases sitting between them. CDR1 SNHLY and CDR2 FYNNEI come from the germline V gene. The DNA of the CDR3 is TGTGCCAGCACCATGAGGAATCAGCCCCAGCATTTT. Translated, it gives CASTMRNQPQHF.

This chain joins TRBV19 and TRBJ1-1; a possible D gene is TRBD1 (6 bases). With 5 bases removed from V and 1 base from J, the gap between germline ends came to 14 bases. Germline values: CDR1 LNHDA, CDR2 SQIVND (reference sequence). CDR3 length equals 15 residues. The CDR3 bases are TGTGCCAGTAGTCCGCGGACAGCCTCGAACACTGAAGCTTTCTTT. This sequence encodes CASSPRTASNTEAFF.

The genes are TRBV2 and TRBJ1-5, with D possibly TRBD1 on 6 matching bases. V shed 10 bases and J shed 3 bases, with 16 bases lying between them. There are 14 residues in the CDR3. From germline, CDR1 is SNHLY and CDR2 FYNNEI. The chain's CDR3 is CAISGGENNQPQHF. DNA for the CDR3: TGTGCCATATCTGGGGGCGAGAACAATCAGCCCCAGCATTTT.

This clonotype rates as medium-sized. The chain couples TRBV7-8 to TRBJ2-7, with D unclear. V lost 5 bases, J lost 2 bases, and 10 bases lay in between. The CDR3 spans 13 residues. Germline CDR1 SGHVS, CDR2 FQNEAQ. Here the CDR3 reads CASSLTPAYEQYF. DNA for the CDR3: TGTGCCAGCAGCCTCACTCCCGCCTACGAGCAGTACTTC. Complete variable domain (other parts from reference TRBV7-8 and TRBJ2-7): GAGVSQSPRYKVAKRGQDVALRCDPISGHVSLFWYQQALGQGPEFLTYFQNEAQLDKSGLPSDRFFAERPEGSVSTLKIQRTQQEDSAVYLCASSLTPAYEQYFGPGTRLTVT.

This clonotype has a single count. The chain carries TRBV20-1 and TRBJ1-2; possibly TRBD1 for D (5 bases). The ends were cut back, 2 bases at V and 3 bases at J, with 10 bases in the middle. This CDR3 contains 13 residues. In germline, CDR1 is DFQATT, CDR2 SNEGSKA (reference sequence). The CDR3 sequence: CSARRGTDYGYTF. CDR3 coding DNA: TGCAGTGCTAGAAGGGGCACTGACTATGGCTACACCTTC.

The J gene is TRBJ2-1, the V gene TRBV6-5, with 14 nucleotides matching TRBD2. Unmatched junction bases numbered 15, after V lost 5 bases and J lost 0 bases. Germline V gene sequence: CDR1 MNHEY, CDR2 SVGAGI. The CDR3 length is 21 residues. CDR3 region: CASSNGLAGGLTNFSYNEQFF. DNA of the CDR3: TGTGCCAGCAGTAACGGACTAGCGGGAGGACTAACAAATTTCTCCTACAATGAGCAGTTCTTC.

This clonotype has a count of ten or more. The gene calls are TRBV20-1 and TRBJ1-5; TRBD1 agrees at 7 bases. CDR3 length: 16 amino acids. CDR1 and CDR2 from the germline V gene are DFQATT and SNEGSKA (reference sequence). V lost 3 bases to trimming and J lost 1 base; unmatched junction nucleotides: 9. This CDR3 reads CSASLNTRGSNQPQHF. The DNA for the CDR3 is TGCAGTGCTAGTTTAAACACCAGGGGGAGCAATCAGCCCCAGCATTTT.

J is TRBJ2-1 and V is TRBV10-3; D is uncertain. Trimming stripped 2 bases from V and 10 bases from J, with 21 bases between. Germline V lookup: CDR1 ENHRY, CDR2 SYGVKD. The CDR3 covers 16 residues. The chain's CDR3 is CAISEVGPSKPWEQFF. The CDR3 DNA follows: TGTGCCATCAGTGAGGTCGGACCTTCCAAGCCTTGGGAGCAGTTCTTC.

This clonotype was counted many times. V usage is TRBV12-3 or TRBV12-4 and J usage is TRBJ2-5; D is possibly TRBD2 (6 bases). The length of the CDR3 is 13 residues. The V end lost 2 bases, the J end lost 5 bases, and 9 bases lay between the germline ends. CDR3 in amino acids: CASSLTSWETQYF. As DNA, the CDR3 is TGTGCCAGCAGTTTAACTAGCTGGGAGACCCAGTACTTC.